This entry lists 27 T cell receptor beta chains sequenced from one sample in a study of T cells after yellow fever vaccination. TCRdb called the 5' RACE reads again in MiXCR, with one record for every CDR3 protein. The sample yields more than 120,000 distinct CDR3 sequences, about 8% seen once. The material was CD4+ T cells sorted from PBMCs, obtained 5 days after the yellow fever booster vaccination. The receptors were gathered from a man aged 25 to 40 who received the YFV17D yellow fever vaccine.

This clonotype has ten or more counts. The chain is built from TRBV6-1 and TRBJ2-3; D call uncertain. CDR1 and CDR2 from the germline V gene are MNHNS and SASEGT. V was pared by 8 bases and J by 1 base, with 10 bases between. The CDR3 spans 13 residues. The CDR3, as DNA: TGTGCCAGCCCCAGGCTTCGCACAGATACGCAGTATTTT. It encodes CASPRLRTDTQYF.

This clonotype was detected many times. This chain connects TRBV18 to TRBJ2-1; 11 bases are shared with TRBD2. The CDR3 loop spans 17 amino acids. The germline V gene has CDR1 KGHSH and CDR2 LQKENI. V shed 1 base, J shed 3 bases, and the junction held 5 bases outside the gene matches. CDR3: CASSPQAGTSGYNEQFF. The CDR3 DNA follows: TGTGCCAGCTCACCACAAGCGGGGACTAGCGGCTACAATGAGCAGTTCTTC. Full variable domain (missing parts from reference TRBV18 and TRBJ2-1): NAGVMQNPRHLVRRRGQEARLRCSPMKGHSHVYWYRQLPEEGLKFMVYLQKENIIDESGMPKERFSAEFPKEGPSILRIQQVVRGDSAAYFCASSPQAGTSGYNEQFFGPGTRLTVL.

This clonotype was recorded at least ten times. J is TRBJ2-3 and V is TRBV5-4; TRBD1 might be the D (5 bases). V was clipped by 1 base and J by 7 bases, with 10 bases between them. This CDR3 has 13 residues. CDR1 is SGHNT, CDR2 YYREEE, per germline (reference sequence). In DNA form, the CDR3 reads TGTGCCAGCAGCTTGATGGGGCGATATACGCAGTATTTT. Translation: CASSLMGRYTQYF.

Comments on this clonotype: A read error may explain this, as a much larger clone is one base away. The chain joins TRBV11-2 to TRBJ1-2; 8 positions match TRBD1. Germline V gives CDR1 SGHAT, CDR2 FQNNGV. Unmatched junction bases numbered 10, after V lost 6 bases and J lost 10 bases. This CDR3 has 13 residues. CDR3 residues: CASRLTRGLAYTF. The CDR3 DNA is TGTGCCAGCAGGTTGACCAGGGGGCTTGCCTACACCTTC.

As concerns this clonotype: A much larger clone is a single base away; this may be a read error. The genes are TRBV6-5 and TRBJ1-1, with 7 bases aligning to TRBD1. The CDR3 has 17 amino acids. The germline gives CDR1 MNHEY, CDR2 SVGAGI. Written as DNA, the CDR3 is TGTGCCACCAGTTACTTCACCCCGGGACAGATGAACACTGAAGCTTTCTTT. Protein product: CATSYFTPGQMNTEAFF.

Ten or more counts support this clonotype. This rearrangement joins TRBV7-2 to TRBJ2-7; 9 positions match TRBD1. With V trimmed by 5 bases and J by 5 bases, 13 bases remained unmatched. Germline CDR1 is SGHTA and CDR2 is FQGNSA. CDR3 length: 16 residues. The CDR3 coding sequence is TGTGCCAGCAGCCTCCGTACCGGGACAGGGCGGAACGAGCAGTACTTC. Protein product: CASSLRTGTGRNEQYF.

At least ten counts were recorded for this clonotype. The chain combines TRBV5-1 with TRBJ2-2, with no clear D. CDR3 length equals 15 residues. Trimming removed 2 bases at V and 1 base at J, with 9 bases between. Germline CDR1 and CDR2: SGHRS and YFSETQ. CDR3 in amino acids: CASSFRGMNTGELFF. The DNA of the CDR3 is TGCGCCAGCAGCTTTCGCGGAATGAACACCGGGGAGCTGTTTTTT.

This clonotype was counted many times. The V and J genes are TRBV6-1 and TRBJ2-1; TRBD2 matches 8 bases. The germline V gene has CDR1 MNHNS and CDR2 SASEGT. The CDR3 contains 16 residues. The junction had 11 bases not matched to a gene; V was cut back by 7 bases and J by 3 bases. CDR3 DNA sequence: TGTGCCAGCACCCCCCGTTCGGGACTAGGCTACAATGAGCAGTTCTTC. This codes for CASTPRSGLGYNEQFF.

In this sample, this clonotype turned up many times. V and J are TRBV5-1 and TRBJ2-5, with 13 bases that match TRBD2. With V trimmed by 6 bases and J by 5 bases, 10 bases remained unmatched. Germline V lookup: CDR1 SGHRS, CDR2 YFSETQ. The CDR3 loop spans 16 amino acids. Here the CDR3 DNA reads TGCGCCAGCAAAACGGGACTAGCGGGACCGGGCGAGACCCAGTACTTC. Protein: CASKTGLAGPGETQYF. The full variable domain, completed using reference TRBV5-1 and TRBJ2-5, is KAGVTQTPRYLIKTRGQQVTLSCSPISGHRSVSWYQQTPGQGLQFLFEYFSETQRNKGNFPGRFSGRQFSNSRSEMNVSTLELGDSALYLCASKTGLAGPGETQYFGPGTRLLVL.

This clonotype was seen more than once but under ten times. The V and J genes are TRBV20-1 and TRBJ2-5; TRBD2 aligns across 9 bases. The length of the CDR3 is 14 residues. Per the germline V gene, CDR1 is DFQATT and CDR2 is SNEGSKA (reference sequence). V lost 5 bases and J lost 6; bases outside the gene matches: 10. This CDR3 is CSARSLAGIQTQYF. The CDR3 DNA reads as TGCAGTGCTCGGTCGCTAGCGGGAATTCAGACCCAGTACTTC.

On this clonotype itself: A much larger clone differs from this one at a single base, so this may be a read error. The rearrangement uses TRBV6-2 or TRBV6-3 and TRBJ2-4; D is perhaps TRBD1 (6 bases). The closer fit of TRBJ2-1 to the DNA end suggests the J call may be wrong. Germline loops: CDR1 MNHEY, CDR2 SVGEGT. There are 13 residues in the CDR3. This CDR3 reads CASSYTRGNIQFF. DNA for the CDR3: TGTGCCAGCAGTTACACTAGGGGGAACATTCAGTTCTTC.

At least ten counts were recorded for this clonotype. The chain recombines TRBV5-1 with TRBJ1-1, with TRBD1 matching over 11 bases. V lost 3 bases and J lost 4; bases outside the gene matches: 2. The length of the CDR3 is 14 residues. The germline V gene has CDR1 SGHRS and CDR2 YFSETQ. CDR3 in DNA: TGCGCCAGCAGCTCCGGGACAGGGGGCACTGAAGCTTTCTTT. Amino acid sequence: CASSSGTGGTEAFF.

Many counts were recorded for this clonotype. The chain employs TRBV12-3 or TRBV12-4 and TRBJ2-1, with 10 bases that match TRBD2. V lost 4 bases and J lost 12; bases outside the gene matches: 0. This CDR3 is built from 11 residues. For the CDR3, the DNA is TGTGCCAGCAGTTCTAGCGGGAGGCAGTTCTTC. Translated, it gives CASSSSGRQFF.

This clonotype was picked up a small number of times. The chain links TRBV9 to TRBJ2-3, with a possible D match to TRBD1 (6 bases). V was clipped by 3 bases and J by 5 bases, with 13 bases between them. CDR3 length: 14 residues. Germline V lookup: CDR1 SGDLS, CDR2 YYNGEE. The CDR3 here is CASSEDLRGDTQYF. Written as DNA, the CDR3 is TGTGCCAGCAGCGAGGACCTCAGGGGAGATACGCAGTATTTT.

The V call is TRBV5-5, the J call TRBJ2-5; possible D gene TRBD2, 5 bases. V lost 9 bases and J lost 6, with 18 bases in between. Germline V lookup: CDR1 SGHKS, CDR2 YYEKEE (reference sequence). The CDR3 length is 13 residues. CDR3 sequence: CAMGFGGQKTQYF. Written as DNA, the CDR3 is TGTGCCATGGGCTTTGGCGGGCAAAAGACCCAGTACTTC. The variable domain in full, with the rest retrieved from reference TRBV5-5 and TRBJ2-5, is DAGVTQSPTHLIKTRGQQVTLRCSPISGHKSVSWYQQVLGQGPQFIFQYYEKEERGRGNFPDRFSARQFPNYSSELNVNALLLGDSALYLCAMGFGGQKTQYFGPGTRLLVL.

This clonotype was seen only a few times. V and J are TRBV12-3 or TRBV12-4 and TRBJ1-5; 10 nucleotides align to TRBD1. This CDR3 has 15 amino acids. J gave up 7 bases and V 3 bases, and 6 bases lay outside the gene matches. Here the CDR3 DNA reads TGTGCCAGCAGTTTCAGACAGGGGGCGGGACAGCCCCAGCATTTT. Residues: CASSFRQGAGQPQHF.

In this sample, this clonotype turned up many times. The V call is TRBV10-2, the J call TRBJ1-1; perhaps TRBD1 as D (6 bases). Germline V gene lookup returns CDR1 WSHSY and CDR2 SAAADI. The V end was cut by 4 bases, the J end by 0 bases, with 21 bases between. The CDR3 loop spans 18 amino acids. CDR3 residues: CASSGPSHQTGMNTEAFF. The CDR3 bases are TGCGCCAGCAGTGGGCCGAGTCACCAGACAGGAATGAACACTGAAGCTTTCTTT.

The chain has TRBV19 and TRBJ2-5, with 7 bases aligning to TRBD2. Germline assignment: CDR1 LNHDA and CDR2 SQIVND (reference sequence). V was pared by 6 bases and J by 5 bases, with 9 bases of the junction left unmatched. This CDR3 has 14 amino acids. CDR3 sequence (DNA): TGTGCCAGTAGCCTCGACGGGGGGTGGGAGACCCAGTACTTC. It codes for CASSLDGGWETQYF.

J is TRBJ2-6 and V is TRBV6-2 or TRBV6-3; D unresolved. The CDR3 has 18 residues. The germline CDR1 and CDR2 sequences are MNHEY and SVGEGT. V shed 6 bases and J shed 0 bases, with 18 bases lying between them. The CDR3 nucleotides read TGTGCCAGCAGCTACGACGGGTCCTTAAGCTCTGGGGCCAACGTCCTGACTTTC. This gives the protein CASSYDGSLSSGANVLTF.

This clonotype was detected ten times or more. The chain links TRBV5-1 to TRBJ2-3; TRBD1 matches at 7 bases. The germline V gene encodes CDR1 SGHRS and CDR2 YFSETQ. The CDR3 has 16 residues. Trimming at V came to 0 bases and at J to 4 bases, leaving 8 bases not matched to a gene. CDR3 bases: TGCGCCAGCAGCTTGGCCTACGACAGGGTTGCAGATACGCAGTATTTT. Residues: CASSLAYDRVADTQYF.

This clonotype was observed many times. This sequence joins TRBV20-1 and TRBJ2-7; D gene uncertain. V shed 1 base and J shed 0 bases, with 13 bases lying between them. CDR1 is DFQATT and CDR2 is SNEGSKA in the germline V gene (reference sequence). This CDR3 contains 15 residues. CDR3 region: CSARAPLVSSYEQYF. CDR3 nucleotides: TGCAGTGCTAGAGCCCCCCTAGTATCCTCCTACGAGCAGTACTTC.

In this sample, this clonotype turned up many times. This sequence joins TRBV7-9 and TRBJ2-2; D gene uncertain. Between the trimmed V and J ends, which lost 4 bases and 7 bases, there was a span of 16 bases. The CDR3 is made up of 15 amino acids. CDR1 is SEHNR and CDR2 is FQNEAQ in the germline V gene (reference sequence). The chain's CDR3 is CASSYYPNLDGELFF. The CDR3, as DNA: TGTGCCAGCAGCTATTACCCAAATCTAGACGGGGAGCTGTTTTTT.

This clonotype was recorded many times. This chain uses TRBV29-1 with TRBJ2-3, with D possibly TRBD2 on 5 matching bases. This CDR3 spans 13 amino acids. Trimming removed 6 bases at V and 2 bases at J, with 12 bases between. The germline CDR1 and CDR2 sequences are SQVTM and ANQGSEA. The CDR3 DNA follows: TGCAGCGTACGGGGTTCCCTCACAGATACGCAGTATTTT. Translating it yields CSVRGSLTDTQYF.

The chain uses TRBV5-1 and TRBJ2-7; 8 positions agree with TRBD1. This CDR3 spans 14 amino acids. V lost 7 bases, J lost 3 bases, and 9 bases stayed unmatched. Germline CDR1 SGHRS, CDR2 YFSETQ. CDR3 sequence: CASSGQGDVYEQYF. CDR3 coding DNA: TGCGCCAGCTCCGGACAGGGAGATGTCTACGAGCAGTACTTC. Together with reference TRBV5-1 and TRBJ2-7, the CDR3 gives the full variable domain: KAGVTQTPRYLIKTRGQQVTLSCSPISGHRSVSWYQQTPGQGLQFLFEYFSETQRNKGNFPGRFSGRQFSNSRSEMNVSTLELGDSALYLCASSGQGDVYEQYFGPGTRLTVT.

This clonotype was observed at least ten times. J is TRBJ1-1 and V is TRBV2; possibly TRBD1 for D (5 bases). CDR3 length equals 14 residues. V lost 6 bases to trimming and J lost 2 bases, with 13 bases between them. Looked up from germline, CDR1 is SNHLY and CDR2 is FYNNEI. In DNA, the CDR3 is TGTGCCAGCAGGACCCGGACACAAAACACTGAAGCTTTCTTT. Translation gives CASRTRTQNTEAFF.

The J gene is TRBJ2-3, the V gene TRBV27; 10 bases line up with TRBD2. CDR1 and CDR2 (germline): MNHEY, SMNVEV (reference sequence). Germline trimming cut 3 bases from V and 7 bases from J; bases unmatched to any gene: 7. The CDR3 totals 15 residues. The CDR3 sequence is CASSFAGTSVHTQYF. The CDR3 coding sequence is TGTGCCAGCAGTTTTGCCGGGACTAGCGTACATACGCAGTATTTT.

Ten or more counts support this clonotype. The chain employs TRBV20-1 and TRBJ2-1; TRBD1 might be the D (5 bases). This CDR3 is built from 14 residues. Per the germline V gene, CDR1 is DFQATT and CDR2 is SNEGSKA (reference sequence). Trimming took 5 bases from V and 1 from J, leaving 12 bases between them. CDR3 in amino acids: CSARPQGSYNEQFF. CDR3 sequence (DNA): TGCAGTGCTCGACCCCAGGGATCCTACAATGAGCAGTTCTTC.